This T cell receptor beta chain was identified during a study of radiotherapy plus CTLA-4 blockade in lung cancer (dated by TCRdb to about 2018). Study-level background: Objective responses occurred in roughly 20% of enrolled patients, and about 30% achieved disease control.

To note about this clone: The antigen it recognizes is unknown. It has no much larger one-base neighbor in the sample; base qualities were not kept.

The CDR3 spans 14 residues, from the cysteine through the phenylalanine. The retained sequence is limited to the CDR3, 42 bases, with the frame set at the first base. V trim: 7 bases; J trim: 6 bases; unmatched bases: 9. Via the germline V gene (reference sequence), CDR1 is MNHNY and CDR2 SVGAGI. Results the study describes overall, beyond this receptor: After treatment with radiotherapy and ipilimumab, TCR clones that originated in tumors expanded in peripheral blood. The strongest predictors of response, as reported, were early dynamic changes in blood T cell clones along with a rise in serum interferon-beta after radiation.

The study tested focal radiation therapy combined with CTLA-4 blockade (ipilimumab) in patients with chemo-refractory metastatic non-small-cell lung cancer. The library was generated by the immunoSEQ multiplex PCR assay. TCRdb holds this immuneACCESS table with in-frame rearrangements only. Some clones are missing; in checked studies, unresolved V genes explain under half, and the rest has no known cause. This sample gives 56,000 or so clones in total; approximately 79% of them show up just once. Of the sample, roughly 3.5% is held by the ten largest clones. Here the sequenced sample was peripheral blood, taken from a patient treated with radiotherapy plus ipilimumab. This clonotype was obtained from a human donor with non-small cell lung cancer who had a partial response to radiotherapy plus ipilimumab. The sequence is built from TRBV6-6 and TRBJ1-1; 9 nucleotides in the junction match TRBD1. The CDR3 protein: CASTKQGAVSEAFF. Read as DNA, the sequence is TGTGCCAGCACAAAACAGGGGGCGGTCTCTGAAGCTTTCTTT.